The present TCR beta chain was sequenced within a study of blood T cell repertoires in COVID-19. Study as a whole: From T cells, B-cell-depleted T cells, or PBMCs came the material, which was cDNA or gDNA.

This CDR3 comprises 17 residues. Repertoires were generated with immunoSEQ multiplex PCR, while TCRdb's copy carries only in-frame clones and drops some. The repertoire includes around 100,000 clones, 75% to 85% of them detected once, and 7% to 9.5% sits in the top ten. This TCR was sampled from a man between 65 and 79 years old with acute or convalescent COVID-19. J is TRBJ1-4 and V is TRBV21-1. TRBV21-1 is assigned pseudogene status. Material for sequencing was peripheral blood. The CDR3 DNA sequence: TGTGCCACCAATTCTAACGGGATCCCAGGCCGTAATGAAAAACTGTTTTTT. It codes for CATNSNGIPGRNEKLFF.